Listed below are T cell receptor beta chains from one sample, sequenced in a study of blood T cell repertoires in COVID-19. TCRdb keeps only in-frame clones here, not all; method: immunoSEQ multiplex PCR. The profile covers 200,000 or so clones, with roughly 80% appearing a single time and approximately 5% taken by the ten largest. Material: peripheral blood. These TCRs come from a human donor in a cohort sampled during active COVID-19. CDR3s include the opening cysteine and the closing phenylalanine or tryptophan. The D gene is left open where the match is weak. The size field is filled for only some rows; it gives once, few, many or a size class.

CDR3aa: CASSLQGPYSNQPQHF
CDR3nt: TGTGCCAGTAGTTTACAGGGACCGTATAGCAATCAGCCCCAGCATTTT
d_gene: NA
v_gene: TRBV19
j_gene: TRBJ1-5
abundance: NA

CDR3aa: CATSRVGGAYEQYF
CDR3nt: TGTGCCACCAGCAGAGTGGGAGGGGCCTACGAGCAGTACTTC
d_gene: TRBD2
v_gene: TRBV15
j_gene: TRBJ2-7
abundance: NA

CDR3aa: CASRNTGQTGMSNQPQHF
CDR3nt: TGTGCCAGCAGAAACACCGGGCAAACAGGGATGAGCAATCAGCCCCAGCATTTT
d_gene: NA
v_gene: TRBV19
j_gene: TRBJ1-5
abundance: NA

CDR3aa: CASSPGTGNSYNSPLHF
CDR3nt: TGTGCCAGCAGCCCCGGGACAGGGAACTCCTATAATTCACCCCTCCACTTT
d_gene: TRBD1
v_gene: TRBV3-1/TRBV3-2
j_gene: TRBJ1-6
abundance: NA

CDR3aa: CASSFWPGELFF
CDR3nt: TGTGCCAGCAGTTTCTGGCCCGGGGAGCTGTTTTTT
d_gene: NA
v_gene: TRBV28
j_gene: TRBJ2-2
abundance: few

CDR3aa: CGGLAGNTGNEQFF
CDR3nt: TGTGGCGGGCTAGCGGGAAATACCGGCAATGAGCAGTTCTTC
d_gene: TRBD2
v_gene: TRBV14
j_gene: TRBJ2-1
abundance: NA

CDR3aa: CASSWGSEAFF
CDR3nt: TGCGCCAGCAGTTGGGGCAGCGAAGCTTTCTTT
d_gene: NA
v_gene: TRBV4-1
j_gene: TRBJ1-1
abundance: NA

CDR3aa: CASSAGGSGRETQYF
CDR3nt: TGTGCCAGCAGCGCAGGTGGTAGCGGGAGAGAGACCCAGTACTTC
d_gene: TRBD2
v_gene: TRBV9
j_gene: TRBJ2-5
abundance: NA

CDR3aa: CASSQATSSYEQYF
CDR3nt: TGTGCCAGCAGCCAGGCGACTAGCTCCTACGAGCAGTACTTC
d_gene: NA
v_gene: TRBV4-2
j_gene: TRBJ2-7
abundance: NA

CDR3aa: CASSFDRGWEKLFF
CDR3nt: TGTGCCAGCAGCTTCGACAGGGGTTGGGAAAAACTGTTTTTT
d_gene: TRBD1
v_gene: TRBV7-8
j_gene: TRBJ1-4
abundance: NA

CDR3aa: CASSFDTFRTEAFF
CDR3nt: TGTGCCAGCAGCTTTGACACATTCAGGACTGAAGCTTTCTTT
d_gene: NA
v_gene: TRBV7-8
j_gene: TRBJ1-1
abundance: NA

CDR3aa: CASSSRTGGSPLHF
CDR3nt: TGTGCCAGCAGCAGCCGGACGGGGGGTTCACCCCTCCACTTT
d_gene: NA
v_gene: TRBV7-3
j_gene: TRBJ1-6
abundance: NA

CDR3aa: CASSQDWTSGIEQFF
CDR3nt: TGTGCCAGCAGCCAAGACTGGACTAGCGGGATCGAGCAGTTCTTC
d_gene: TRBD2
v_gene: TRBV14
j_gene: TRBJ2-1
abundance: NA

CDR3aa: CASSSSGQRERGYTF
CDR3nt: NA
d_gene: NA
v_gene: TRBV28
j_gene: TRBJ1-2
abundance: NA

CDR3aa: CASIRTSGDLDTQYF
CDR3nt: TGTGCCAGCATTCGGACTAGCGGTGATTTAGATACGCAGTATTTT
d_gene: TRBD2
v_gene: TRBV7-2
j_gene: TRBJ2-3
abundance: NA

CDR3aa: CASSLLGDNTYEQYF
CDR3nt: TGTGCCAGCAGTTTACTCGGGGACAACACCTACGAGCAGTACTTC
d_gene: NA
v_gene: TRBV28
j_gene: TRBJ2-7
abundance: few

CDR3aa: CATSEQGAGYGYTF
CDR3nt: TGTGCCACCAGTGAACAGGGGGCTGGCTATGGCTACACCTTC
d_gene: TRBD1
v_gene: TRBV24-1
j_gene: TRBJ1-2
abundance: NA

CDR3aa: CASSLTSARADTQYF
CDR3nt: TGTGCCAGCAGTCTGACTAGCGCCAGGGCAGATACGCAGTATTTT
d_gene: TRBD2
v_gene: TRBV27
j_gene: TRBJ2-3
abundance: NA

CDR3aa: CASSYSTLGRTEAFF
CDR3nt: TGTGCCAGCAGTTACTCAACCCTAGGAAGGACTGAAGCTTTCTTT
d_gene: NA
v_gene: TRBV6-5
j_gene: TRBJ1-1
abundance: NA

CDR3aa: CASAYRGTGYTF
CDR3nt: TGTGCCAGCGCCTACAGGGGGACTGGCTACACCTTC
d_gene: TRBD1
v_gene: TRBV27
j_gene: TRBJ1-2
abundance: NA

CDR3aa: CASSLIEETQYF
CDR3nt: TGTGCCAGCAGTTTGATAGAAGAGACCCAGTACTTC
d_gene: NA
v_gene: TRBV28
j_gene: TRBJ2-5
abundance: NA

CDR3aa: CASKKGAEAFF
CDR3nt: TGTGCCAGCAAGAAGGGAGCTGAAGCTTTCTTT
d_gene: NA
v_gene: TRBV5-4
j_gene: TRBJ1-1
abundance: many

CDR3aa: CASSLFGGIEQYF
CDR3nt: TGTGCCAGCAGCTTGTTTGGAGGGATCGAGCAGTACTTC
d_gene: NA
v_gene: TRBV5-4
j_gene: TRBJ2-7
abundance: few

CDR3aa: CASSYSQGTDTQYF
CDR3nt: TGTGCCAGCAGTTACTCCCAGGGTACAGATACGCAGTATTTT
d_gene: NA
v_gene: TRBV6-2/TRBV6-3
j_gene: TRBJ2-3
abundance: few